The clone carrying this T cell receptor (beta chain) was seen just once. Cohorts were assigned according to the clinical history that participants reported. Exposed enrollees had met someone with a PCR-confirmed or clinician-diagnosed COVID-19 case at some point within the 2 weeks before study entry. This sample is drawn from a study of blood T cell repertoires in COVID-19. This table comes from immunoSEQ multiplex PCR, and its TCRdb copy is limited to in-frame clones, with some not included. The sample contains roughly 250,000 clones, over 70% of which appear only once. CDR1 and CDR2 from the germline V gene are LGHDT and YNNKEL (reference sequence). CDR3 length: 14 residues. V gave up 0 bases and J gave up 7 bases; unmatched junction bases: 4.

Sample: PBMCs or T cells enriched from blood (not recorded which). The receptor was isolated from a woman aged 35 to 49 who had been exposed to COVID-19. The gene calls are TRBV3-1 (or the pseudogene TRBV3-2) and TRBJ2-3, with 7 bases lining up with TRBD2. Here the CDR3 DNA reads TGTGCCAGCAGCCAAGATCCTAGCGGATATACGCAGTATTTT. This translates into CASSQDPSGYTQYF.